Here is one TCR beta chain with its context. Its antigen remains unidentified. Unrecorded immune exposures were likely, despite nominal health at sampling. This entry belongs to a study of cytomegalovirus exposure and HLA in healthy donors. General observations from the study: Reports indicated that the classifier achieved high specificity and sensitivity in diagnosing cytomegalovirus status.

The study ran its PCR with 60 Vbeta and 13 Jbeta primers. Clones were sequenced by immunoSEQ multiplex PCR, and TCRdb holds only the in-frame ones, with some missing. The sample gives about 93,000 clones, less than 80% of which show up once; roughly 5.5% is in the top ten. The V gene's germline CDR1 is MNHEY and CDR2 SMNVEV (reference sequence). The CDR3 has 12 residues. V was shortened by 3 bases and J by 6 bases, with 5 bases between the two germline ends. The sequence was obtained from a boy under 18 in good health and CMV-seropositive. The V call is TRBV27, the J call TRBJ2-2, with unresolved D. Material for sequencing was PBMCs. DNA for the CDR3: TGTGCCAGCAGTTTTTTCGCCGGGGAGCTGTTTTTT. It yields the protein CASSFFAGELFF.